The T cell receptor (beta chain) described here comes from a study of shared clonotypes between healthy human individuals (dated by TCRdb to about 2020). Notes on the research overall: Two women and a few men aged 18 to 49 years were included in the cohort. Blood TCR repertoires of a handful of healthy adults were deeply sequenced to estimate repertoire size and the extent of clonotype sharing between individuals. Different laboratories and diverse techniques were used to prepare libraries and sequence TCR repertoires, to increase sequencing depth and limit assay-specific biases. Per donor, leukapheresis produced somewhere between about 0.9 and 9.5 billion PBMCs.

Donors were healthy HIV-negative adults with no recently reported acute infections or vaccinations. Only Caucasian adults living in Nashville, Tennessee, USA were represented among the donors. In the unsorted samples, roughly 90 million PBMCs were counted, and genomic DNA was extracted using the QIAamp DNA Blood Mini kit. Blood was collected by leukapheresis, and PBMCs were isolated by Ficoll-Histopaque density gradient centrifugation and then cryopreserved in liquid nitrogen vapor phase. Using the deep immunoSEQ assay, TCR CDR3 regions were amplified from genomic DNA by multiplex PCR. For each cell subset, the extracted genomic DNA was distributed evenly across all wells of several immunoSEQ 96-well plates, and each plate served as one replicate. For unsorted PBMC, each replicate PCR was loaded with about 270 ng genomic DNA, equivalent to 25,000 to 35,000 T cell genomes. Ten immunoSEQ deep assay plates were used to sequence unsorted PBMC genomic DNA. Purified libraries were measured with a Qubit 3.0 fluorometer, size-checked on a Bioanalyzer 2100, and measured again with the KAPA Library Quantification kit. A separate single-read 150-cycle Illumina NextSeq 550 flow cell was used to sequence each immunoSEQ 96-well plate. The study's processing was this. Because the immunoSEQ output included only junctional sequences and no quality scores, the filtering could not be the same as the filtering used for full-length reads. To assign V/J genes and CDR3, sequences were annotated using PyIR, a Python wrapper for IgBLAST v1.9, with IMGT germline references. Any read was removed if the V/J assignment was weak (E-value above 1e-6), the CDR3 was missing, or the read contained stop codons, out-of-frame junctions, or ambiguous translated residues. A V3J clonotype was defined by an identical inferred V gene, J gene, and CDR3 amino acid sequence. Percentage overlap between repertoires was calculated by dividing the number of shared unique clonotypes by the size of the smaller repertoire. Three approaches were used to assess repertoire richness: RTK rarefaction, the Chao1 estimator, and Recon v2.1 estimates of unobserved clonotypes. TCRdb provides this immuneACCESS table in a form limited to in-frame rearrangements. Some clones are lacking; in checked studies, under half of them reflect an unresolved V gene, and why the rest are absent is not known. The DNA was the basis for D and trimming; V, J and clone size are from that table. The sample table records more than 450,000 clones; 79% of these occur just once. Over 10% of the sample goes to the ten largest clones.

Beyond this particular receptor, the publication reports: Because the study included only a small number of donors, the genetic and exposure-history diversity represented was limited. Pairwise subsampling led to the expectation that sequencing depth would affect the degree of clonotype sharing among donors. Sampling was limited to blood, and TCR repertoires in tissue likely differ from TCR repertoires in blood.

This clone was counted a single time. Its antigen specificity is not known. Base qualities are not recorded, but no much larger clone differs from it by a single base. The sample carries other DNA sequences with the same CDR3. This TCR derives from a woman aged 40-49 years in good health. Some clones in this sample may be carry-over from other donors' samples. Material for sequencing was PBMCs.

The DNA reads as follows: TGTGCCAGCAGCCTAGGACAGGGGGGCTATGGCTACACCTTC. This yields the protein CASSLGQGGYGYTF. The V and J segments used are TRBV7-2 and TRBJ1-2, and 10 junction bases match TRBD1. The CDR3 sequence holds 14 residues, the cysteine and phenylalanine included. Just the 42-base CDR3 DNA is kept, in frame starting at base 1. Sequences SGHTA (CDR1) and FQGNSA (CDR2) are obtained from the germline V gene. Unmatched junction bases come to 4, with V trimmed by 5 bases and J by 4 bases.